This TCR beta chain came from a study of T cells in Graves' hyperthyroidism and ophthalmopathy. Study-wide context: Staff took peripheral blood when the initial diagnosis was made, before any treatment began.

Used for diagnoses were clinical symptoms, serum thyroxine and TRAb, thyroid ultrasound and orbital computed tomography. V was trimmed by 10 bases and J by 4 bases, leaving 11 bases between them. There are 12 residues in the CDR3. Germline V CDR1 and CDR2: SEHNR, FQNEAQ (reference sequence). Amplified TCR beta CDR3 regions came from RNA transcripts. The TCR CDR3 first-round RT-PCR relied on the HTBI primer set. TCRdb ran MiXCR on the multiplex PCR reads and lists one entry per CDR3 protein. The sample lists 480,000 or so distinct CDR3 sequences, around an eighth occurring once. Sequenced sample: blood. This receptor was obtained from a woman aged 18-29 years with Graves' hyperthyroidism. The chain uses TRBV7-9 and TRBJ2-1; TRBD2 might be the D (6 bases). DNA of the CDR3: TGTGCCAATGGGGGACTGTACAATGAGCAGTTCTTC. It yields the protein CANGGLYNEQFF.